Following are 9 T cell receptor beta chains from one sample sequenced in a study of cytomegalovirus exposure and HLA in healthy donors. The PCR made use of 60 Vbeta and 13 Jbeta primers. Produced via immunoSEQ multiplex PCR; TCRdb's table is partial and in-frame only. The data show 150,000 to 200,000 clones, 70% to 85% seen once. Source material: PBMCs. These TCRs come from a woman younger than 45 in good health and CMV-seropositive.

The chain employs TRBV15 and TRBJ1-1; 7 bases fit TRBD1. Germline V gene lookup returns CDR1 LNHNV and CDR2 YYDKDF (reference sequence). The CDR3 is 14 amino acids. The J segment lost 4 bases and the V segment lost 0 bases, leaving 2 bases of the junction unmatched. CDR3 loop: CATSRDDRATEAFF. CDR3 nucleotide sequence: TGTGCCACCAGCAGAGACGACAGGGCCACTGAAGCTTTCTTT.

This clone showed up just once. CDR3 sequence reads: CSVGGQGYGYTF. The CDR3, as DNA: TGCAGCGTGGGGGGACAGGGCTATGGCTACACCTTC. This chain links TRBV29-1 with TRBJ1-2; 9 bases map to TRBD1. Trimming took 6 bases from V and 4 from J; bases not matched to a gene: 3. The CDR3 covers 12 residues. The V gene's germline CDR1 is SQVTM and CDR2 ANQGSEA.

The chain carries TRBV9 and TRBJ2-5; tentatively, D is TRBD1 (6 bases). The length of the CDR3 is 15 residues. Germline V gene data show CDR1 as SGDLS and CDR2 as YYNGEE. Trimming pared 4 bases from V and 5 bases from J, leaving 18 bases between. CDR3 loop: CASSHGTRSGETQYF. The CDR3 coding sequence is TGTGCCAGCAGCCACGGGACAAGGTCCGGGGAGACCCAGTACTTC.

The V and J genes are TRBV11-3 and TRBJ2-2; the match to TRBD1 covers 7 bases. The CDR3 totals 15 residues. V was clipped by 5 bases and J by 5 bases; unmatched bases: 8. Germline V gene data show CDR1 as SGHNT and CDR2 as YENEEA. DNA of the CDR3: TGTGCCAGCAGCAAGACAGGGCGCGGGACCGGGGAGCTGTTTTTT. Translation gives CASSKTGRGTGELFF.

This clone was recorded once. The identical CDR3 is also encoded by other nucleotide sequences in the sample. The rearrangement links TRBV5-1 to TRBJ2-7, with 8 bases matching TRBD1. V shed 0 bases, J shed 0 bases, and the junction held 2 bases outside the gene matches. The germline V gene has CDR1 SGHRS and CDR2 YFSETQ. The CDR3 is made up of 15 amino acids. DNA of the CDR3: TGCGCCAGCAGCTTGGGGACAGGGATCTCCTACGAGCAGTACTTC. As protein: CASSLGTGISYEQYF. Combining the CDR3 with reference TRBV5-1 and TRBJ2-7 gives the whole variable domain KAGVTQTPRYLIKTRGQQVTLSCSPISGHRSVSWYQQTPGQGLQFLFEYFSETQRNKGNFPGRFSGRQFSNSRSEMNVSTLELGDSALYLCASSLGTGISYEQYFGPGTRLTVT.

The gene calls are TRBV6-4 and TRBJ2-6; D is uncertain. Per germline, CDR1 MRHNA and CDR2 SNTAGT. The length of the CDR3 is 14 residues. V shed 4 bases and J shed 0 bases, with 4 bases lying between them. CDR3: CASSVSSGANVLTF. The CDR3 DNA sequence: TGTGCCAGCAGTGTCAGCTCTGGGGCCAACGTCCTGACTTTC.

The rearrangement links TRBV6-5 to TRBJ2-7; maybe TRBD2 (6 bases). Germline V gene sequence: CDR1 MNHEY, CDR2 SVGAGI. The CDR3 has 13 amino acids. The V end lost 8 bases, the J end lost 4 bases, and 15 bases lay between the germline ends. Written as DNA, the CDR3 is TGTGCCAGCCGGGGGATCCCGGGATACGAGCAGTACTTC. This translates into CASRGIPGYEQYF.

This chain uses TRBV4-2 with TRBJ2-7; D not resolved. The ends were cut back, 0 bases at V and 4 bases at J, with 16 bases in the middle. Germline CDR1 and CDR2: LGHNA and YNFKEQ. The CDR3 contains 16 residues. DNA for the CDR3: TGTGCCAGCAGCCAAGATGGTTCCGCCTCGGTTTACGAGCAGTACTTC. Residues: CASSQDGSASVYEQYF.

In DNA, the CDR3 is TGTGCCAGCAGTCTTGGAGGGCATCAGCCCCAGCATTTT. Its translation is CASSLGGHQPQHF. The genes are TRBV27 and TRBJ1-5, with unresolved D. V lost 5 bases and J lost 5, with 10 bases in between. CDR1 MNHEY and CDR2 SMNVEV come from the germline V gene (reference sequence). The CDR3 totals 13 residues.